Given below is one TCR beta chain in context. Its antigen is undetermined. The CDR3 is made up of 17 amino acids. Germline V gene lookup returns CDR1 SQVTM and CDR2 ANQGSEA. Trimming removed 2 bases at V and 0 bases at J, with 18 bases between. The sample comes from a study of cytomegalovirus exposure and HLA in healthy donors. General study results and limits: Cytomegalovirus association was listed for about 170 TCR beta chains. Association of a missense DCLRE1C variant with TCR beta V- and J-gene trimming was reported in a later analysis. A later analysis showed HLA-associated TCR beta chains outstripping equally common others in clonal expansion. Later analysis suggested links between common viral pathogens and several top significant clusters.

The PCR ran on 60 Vbeta and 13 Jbeta primers. Sequencing was performed with immunoSEQ multiplex PCR; in TCRdb, only in-frame clones are kept and a portion is missing. Altogether 110,000 to 150,000 clones are present, less than 85% being singletons, with the ten largest covering 2.1%. The V gene is TRBV29-1, the J gene TRBJ2-3; maybe TRBD2 (5 bases). This TCR came from a woman aged 55-75 years in good health and CMV-seropositive. Sequencing was carried out using PBMCs. CDR3 region: CSVETWGESPSTDTQYF. CDR3 sequence (DNA): TGCAGCGTTGAAACTTGGGGAGAAAGCCCTAGCACAGATACGCAGTATTTT.